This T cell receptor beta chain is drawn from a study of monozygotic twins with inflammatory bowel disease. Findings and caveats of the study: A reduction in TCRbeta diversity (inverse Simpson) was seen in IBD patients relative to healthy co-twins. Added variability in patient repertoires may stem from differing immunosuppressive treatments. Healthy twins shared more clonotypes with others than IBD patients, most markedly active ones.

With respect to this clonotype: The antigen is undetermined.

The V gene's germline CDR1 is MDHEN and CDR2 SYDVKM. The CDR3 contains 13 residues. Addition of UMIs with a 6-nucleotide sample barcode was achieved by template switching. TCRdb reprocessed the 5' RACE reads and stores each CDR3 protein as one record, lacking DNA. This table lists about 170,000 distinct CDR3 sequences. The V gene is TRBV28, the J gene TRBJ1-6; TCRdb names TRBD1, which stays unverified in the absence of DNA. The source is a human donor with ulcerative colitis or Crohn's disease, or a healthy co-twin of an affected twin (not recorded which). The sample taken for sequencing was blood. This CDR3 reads CASSSGRESPLHF.